This T cell receptor beta chain came from a study of blood T cell repertoires in COVID-19. Study overall: Both acute and convalescent COVID-19 samples were obtained from the United States, Italy and Spain.

Per the authors' pipeline: Researchers report that nucleated cell counts were estimated from reference gene primer amplification. Assay: immunoSEQ multiplex PCR; the TCRdb copy retains only in-frame clones and omits some. The D gene and trimming were derived from the DNA, and the V and J assignments and clone size from that table. The repertoire holds more than 150,000 clones, roughly 80% seen once, with about 5.7% in the top ten. Germline CDR1 and CDR2: KGHSH and LQKENI. V lost 3 bases, J lost 7 bases, and 5 bases stayed unmatched. The length of the CDR3 is 14 residues. J is TRBJ1-4 and V is TRBV18; 7 nucleotides align to TRBD1. The receptor's source is a woman aged 40 to 50 with acute or convalescent COVID-19. Sequenced sample: peripheral blood. The CDR3 DNA reads TGTGCCAGCTCACCTTCTCAGGGGGGTGAAAAACTGTTTTTT. Translated: CASSPSQGGEKLFF.